A selection of T cell receptor beta chains follows, all from one sample in a study of T cells after yellow fever vaccination. Each CDR3 protein is one row after TCRdb ran MiXCR on the 5' RACE reads. The table lists approximately 510,000 distinct CDR3 sequences, around a fifth of them singletons. The sample consisted of PBMCs, taken 21 days after the first yellow fever vaccination. These receptors all come from a man aged 18 to 29 who received the YFV17D yellow fever vaccine. Each CDR3 is given with its conserved first and last residue. Fields, in order: V gene, clone size, J gene, D gene, CDR3 DNA, CDR3 protein. The D gene is left open where the match is weak. Only some rows state a clone size, as once, few, many or a class for expanded clones.

v_call: TRBV3-1
clone_size: few
j_call: TRBJ2-2
d_call: TRBD2
cdr3_nt: TGTGCCAGCAGCTTAAGTGCTTCAGCGGGGACCGGGGAGCTGTTTTTT
cdr3_aa: CASSLSASAGTGELFF

v_call: TRBV7-9
clone_size: few
j_call: TRBJ2-1
d_call: NA
cdr3_nt: TGTGCCAGCAGCCCCAAAAGCTCACACGAGCAGTTCTTC
cdr3_aa: CASSPKSSHEQFF

v_call: TRBV6-1
clone_size: NA
j_call: TRBJ2-3
d_call: NA
cdr3_nt: TGTGCCAGCGGGTTGGGGGGGGCCACAGATACGCAGTATTTT
cdr3_aa: CASGLGGATDTQYF

v_call: TRBV5-1
clone_size: few
j_call: TRBJ2-7
d_call: NA
cdr3_nt: TGCGCCAGCAGTCCCAATAGCGGAGGGAGCTCCTACGAGCAGTACTTC
cdr3_aa: CASSPNSGGSSYEQYF

v_call: TRBV12-3/TRBV12-4
clone_size: few
j_call: TRBJ1-4
d_call: NA
cdr3_nt: TGTGCCAGCAGTCTATGGGGGCAGGAAAAACTGTTTTTT
cdr3_aa: CASSLWGQEKLFF

v_call: TRBV4-3
clone_size: NA
j_call: TRBJ2-7
d_call: TRBD2
cdr3_nt: TGCGCCAGCAGCCAAGATTCAAGCGGGGGGTTCTACGAGCAGTACTTC
cdr3_aa: CASSQDSSGGFYEQYF

v_call: TRBV20-1
clone_size: NA
j_call: TRBJ1-4
d_call: NA
cdr3_nt: TGCAGTGCTAGGGCGTGGATCGGAGAAAAACTGTTTTTT
cdr3_aa: CSARAWIGEKLFF

v_call: TRBV4-2
clone_size: few
j_call: TRBJ1-5
d_call: TRBD1
cdr3_nt: TGTGCCAGCAGCCAAGATCAGGGGGCTGGCAATCAGCCCCAGCATTTT
cdr3_aa: CASSQDQGAGNQPQHF

v_call: TRBV12-3/TRBV12-4
clone_size: NA
j_call: TRBJ2-5
d_call: TRBD1
cdr3_nt: TGTGCCAGCAGCATCAGGGGGATAGAGACCCAGTACTTC
cdr3_aa: CASSIRGIETQYF

v_call: TRBV7-6
clone_size: NA
j_call: TRBJ2-3
d_call: TRBD2
cdr3_nt: TGTGCCAGCAGCGCTAGCGGGAGTTACACAGATACGCAGTATTTT
cdr3_aa: CASSASGSYTDTQYF

v_call: TRBV20-1
clone_size: few
j_call: TRBJ2-2
d_call: NA
cdr3_nt: TGCAGTGCTAGCGGACAGCCGAACACCGGGGAGCTGTTTTTT
cdr3_aa: CSASGQPNTGELFF

v_call: TRBV2
clone_size: NA
j_call: TRBJ1-6
d_call: NA
cdr3_nt: TGTGCCAGCACCTTAGGGGAGTTTTATTCACCCCTCCACTTT
cdr3_aa: CASTLGEFYSPLHF

v_call: TRBV5-4
clone_size: NA
j_call: TRBJ1-1
d_call: NA
cdr3_nt: TGTGCCAGCAGCACCAGACAGAACCTGAACACTGAAGCTTTCTTT
cdr3_aa: CASSTRQNLNTEAFF

v_call: TRBV7-9
clone_size: few
j_call: TRBJ2-7
d_call: TRBD1
cdr3_nt: TGTGCCAGCAGCTTAGGAAACAGGGGCGGCGAGCAGTACTTC
cdr3_aa: CASSLGNRGGEQYF

v_call: TRBV5-1
clone_size: NA
j_call: TRBJ1-3
d_call: NA
cdr3_nt: TGCGCCAGCAGCTCAGGGGAATCTGGAAACACCATATATTTT
cdr3_aa: CASSSGESGNTIYF

v_call: TRBV29-1
clone_size: few
j_call: TRBJ1-2
d_call: NA
cdr3_nt: TGCAGCGCTGCATCGACGGAACGCTATGGCTACACCTTC
cdr3_aa: CSAASTERYGYTF

v_call: TRBV20-1
clone_size: few
j_call: TRBJ1-5
d_call: NA
cdr3_nt: TGCAGTGCACTAAGGGTTTTAGGTCAGCCCCAGCATTTT
cdr3_aa: CSALRVLGQPQHF

v_call: TRBV5-1
clone_size: many
j_call: TRBJ2-6
d_call: TRBD1
cdr3_nt: TGCGCCAGCAGCTCCGACAGGGCTGGGGCCAACGTCCTGACTTTC
cdr3_aa: CASSSDRAGANVLTF